Below are 16 T cell receptor beta chains sequenced from a single sample in a study of T-cell memory formation after mild COVID-19. TCRdb redid the calling of the 5' RACE reads with MiXCR, one entry per CDR3 protein. The sample holds over 450,000 distinct CDR3 sequences, around 20% seen once. Sequenced input: PBMCs or a T cell subset sorted from them (not recorded which). The receptors originated from an adult woman who had mild COVID-19 (a few samples of this study predate the infection). Cell type and time point are not known.

This clonotype appeared a few times. This chain links TRBV7-9 with TRBJ2-3, with 8 bases identical to TRBD2. Trimming removed 6 bases from V and 7 bases from J; junction bases left unmatched: 6. The CDR3 spans 13 residues. Germline assignment: CDR1 SEHNR and CDR2 FQNEAQ (reference sequence). The CDR3 loop reads CASRSGSLNTQYF. In DNA, the CDR3 is TGTGCCAGCAGAAGCGGGAGTTTGAATACGCAGTATTTT.

The chain recombines TRBV30 with TRBJ2-2; 7 bases match TRBD1. V lost 2 bases and J lost 1; bases outside the gene matches: 4. The CDR3 totals 15 residues. Germline V gene data show CDR1 as GTSNPN and CDR2 as SVGIG (reference sequence). The CDR3 loop reads CAWSPGQVNTGELFF. CDR3 DNA: TGTGCCTGGAGTCCCGGACAGGTGAACACCGGGGAGCTGTTTTTT.

This clonotype was seen a few times. This sequence joins TRBV3-1 and TRBJ2-3, with D unresolved. Per germline, CDR1 LGHDT and CDR2 YNNKEL (reference sequence). The CDR3 is 16 residues long. V lost 1 base to trimming and J lost 0 bases, with 11 bases between them. CDR3 coding DNA: TGTGCCAGCAGCCAAGGCGCACCTCGGAGCACAGATACGCAGTATTTT. Translated, it gives CASSQGAPRSTDTQYF.

The chain uses TRBV3-1 and TRBJ2-1; 9 nucleotides agree with TRBD2. The CDR3 extends over 16 amino acids. Germline V lookup: CDR1 LGHDT, CDR2 YNNKEL (reference sequence). Trimming removed 1 base from V and 3 bases from J; junction bases left unmatched: 4. CDR3 loop: CASSQGGTSHYNEQFF. CDR3 in DNA: TGTGCCAGCAGCCAAGGGGGGACTAGCCACTACAATGAGCAGTTCTTC.

This clonotype was seen more than once but under ten times. This chain connects TRBV15 to TRBJ2-7; TRBD1 matches 9 bases. The germline CDR1 and CDR2 sequences are LNHNV and YYDKDF (reference sequence). V shed 6 bases, J shed 2 bases, and the junction held 5 bases outside the gene matches. CDR3 length: 14 amino acids. Here the CDR3 reads CATRGGQGPYEQYF. The CDR3, as DNA: TGTGCCACCAGAGGGGGACAGGGTCCCTACGAGCAGTACTTC.

The chain links TRBV27 to TRBJ1-1, with D unresolved. The CDR3 sequence is 10 residues long. V was shortened by 10 bases and J by 4 bases, with 7 bases between the two germline ends. The germline gives CDR1 MNHEY, CDR2 SMNVEV (reference sequence). CDR3 loop: CATGLTEAFF. The CDR3 DNA reads TGTGCCACGGGTCTCACTGAAGCTTTCTTT.

This clonotype was seen a handful of times. The V gene is TRBV20-1, the J gene TRBJ1-1; D might be TRBD1 (6 bases). The CDR3 is made up of 13 amino acids. V was cut by 6 bases and J by 7 bases, with 18 bases left in between. Looked up from germline, CDR1 is DFQATT and CDR2 is SNEGSKA (reference sequence). The DNA for the CDR3 is TGCAGTGCCAGCCCGGGGGGGCCCCTTGAAGCTTTCTTT. Translation: CSASPGGPLEAFF.

The chain combines TRBV10-3 with TRBJ1-5; no definite D call. The germline V and J ends were trimmed by 3 bases and 1 base, with 4 bases remaining between them. The CDR3 sequence is 13 residues long. Germline V gives CDR1 ENHRY, CDR2 SYGVKD. In nucleotides, the CDR3 is TGTGCCATCAGTGACCGGAGCAATCAGCCCCAGCATTTT. Its protein product is CAISDRSNQPQHF.

The chain recombines TRBV15 with TRBJ2-3, with 16 bases fitting TRBD2. V shed 2 bases and J 1 base; nucleotides not matched to a gene: 3. The CDR3 runs 18 residues. Per germline, CDR1 LNHNV and CDR2 YYDKDF (reference sequence). CDR3 loop: CATSRPGTSGGGTDTQYF. In DNA form, the CDR3 reads TGTGCCACCAGCAGACCTGGGACTAGCGGGGGGGGCACAGATACGCAGTATTTT.

This chain uses TRBV21-1 with TRBJ2-1; TRBD1 is the table's D call, not checked against the DNA. TRBV21-1 is labeled a pseudogene. CDR3 length: 21 amino acids. Written as DNA, the CDR3 is TGTGCCAGCAGCAAGTCACTCCCCACCAAGCCCGGGACAAGGAAATACAATGAGCAGTTCTTC. It encodes CASSKSLPTKPGTRKYNEQFF.

In nucleotides, the CDR3 is TGCAGTGCTTCCCGGTTTGGGGGCTACGAGCAGTACTTC. Its protein is CSASRFGGYEQYF. The rearrangement uses TRBV20-1 and TRBJ2-7; D is possibly TRBD1 or TRBD2 (5 bases each). The germline V gene encodes CDR1 DFQATT and CDR2 SNEGSKA (reference sequence). The V end was cut by 5 bases, the J end by 3 bases, with 14 bases between. CDR3 length: 13 amino acids.

The chain uses TRBV6-5 and TRBJ2-7; TRBD2 matches 10 bases. CDR3 length equals 15 residues. J gave up 3 bases and V 6 bases, and 8 bases lay outside the gene matches. CDR1 is MNHEY, CDR2 SVGAGI, per germline. The CDR3 is CASSPTWTSGYEQYF. The DNA of the CDR3 is TGTGCCAGCAGCCCGACCTGGACTAGCGGCTACGAGCAGTACTTC.

This clonotype was picked up a small number of times. The rearrangement uses TRBV18 and TRBJ1-2; 7 nucleotides line up with TRBD1. V dropped 3 bases and J dropped 1; count of bases not matched to a gene: 8. Germline assignment: CDR1 KGHSH and CDR2 LQKENI. There are 16 residues in the CDR3. Written as DNA, the CDR3 is TGTGCCAGCTCACCCCTGACAGGGACCATTAACTATGGCTACACCTTC. This codes for CASSPLTGTINYGYTF.

The rearrangement uses TRBV29-1 and TRBJ1-1; tentative D call: TRBD1 (6 bases). Germline assignment: CDR1 SQVTM and CDR2 ANQGSEA. V lost 3 bases and J lost 1, with 12 bases in between. This CDR3 contains 14 residues. The CDR3 bases are TGCAGCGTTGAGACAGGACACACGAACACTGAAGCTTTCTTT. It translates to CSVETGHTNTEAFF.

The chain uses TRBV12-5 and TRBJ2-3; D gene ambiguous. The length of the CDR3 is 13 residues. V was trimmed by 2 bases and J by 6 bases, leaving 9 bases between them. The germline gives CDR1 LGHNT, CDR2 FRNRAP. In DNA, the CDR3 is TGTGCTAGTGGTTTGCCACCCATGGATACGCAGTATTTT. This codes for CASGLPPMDTQYF.

The genes are TRBV4-3 and TRBJ1-2; D gene ambiguous. CDR3 length: 16 residues. The germline CDR1 and CDR2 sequences are LGHNA and YSLEER. V was cut by 4 bases and J by 1 base, with 16 bases left in between. CDR3 region: CASSRSGLPDNYGYTF. In DNA, the CDR3 is TGCGCCAGCAGCCGCTCCGGACTGCCTGATAACTATGGCTACACCTTC.